The rows below give T cell receptor beta chains drawn from one sample of a study of blood T cell repertoires in COVID-19. Here immunoSEQ multiplex PCR was the method, and the copy in TCRdb shows in-frame clones only, minus some. The data hold 400,000 or so clones, with about nine tenths observed a single time. The sequencing input was peripheral blood. Receptors originate from a woman between 35 and 50 years old with COVID-19, enrolled during active disease. Both conserved end residues are part of each CDR3. A D gene is named only where the DNA matches it firmly. Clone size is not always given. Where it is, it says once, few, many or a class for expanded clones.

V	D	size	J	DNA	CDR3
TRBV28	TRBD1	-	TRBJ2-7	TGTGCCAGCGGAAACGCCGGGACAGGGGGCTACGAGCAGTACTTC	CASGNAGTGGYEQYF
TRBV6-5	TRBD2	-	TRBJ2-7	TGTGCCAGCGGTTCCCTTGGACTAGTCTCCTACGAGCAGTACTTC	CASGSLGLVSYEQYF
TRBV29-1	-	-	TRBJ2-7	TGCAGCGTTAGGAGGGGTTTGGAGTCCTACGAGCAGTACTTC	CSVRRGLESYEQYF
TRBV28	TRBD2	-	TRBJ2-7	TGTGCCAGCAGGATCACGCGGACTAGCGGGGGCGAGCAGTACTTC	CASRITRTSGGEQYF
TRBV6-6	-	once	TRBJ1-1	TGTGCCAGCAGTCTGAACAGGGCCCTGAACACTGAAGCTTTCTTT	CASSLNRALNTEAFF
TRBV6-2/TRBV6-3	TRBD2	-	TRBJ2-7	TGTGCCAGCAGCCGATCTAGCGGGAGATACGAGCAGTACTTC	CASSRSSGRYEQYF
TRBV5-6	-	once	TRBJ1-5	TGTGCCAGCAGCTTGCGGCCAGGGAGGGGAAGAAGCAATCAGCCCCAGCATTTT	CASSLRPGRGRSNQPQHF
TRBV9	TRBD2	-	TRBJ2-3	TGTGCCAGCAGCGTAGTAGCGGGAGGGCCCTCCCCAGATACGCAGTATTTT	CASSVVAGGPSPDTQYF
TRBV27	TRBD1	-	TRBJ2-1	TGTGCCAGCAGTTTGGGTTCCGGGACAGGGGGCCCTGAGCAGTTCTTC	CASSLGSGTGGPEQFF
TRBV6-2/TRBV6-3	-	-	TRBJ1-4	TGTGCCAGCAGTCCACAGGGCACTAATGAAAAACTGTTTTTT	CASSPQGTNEKLFF
TRBV6-1	TRBD1	-	TRBJ1-5	TGTGCCAGCAGTGAAGCGGCAGAGGGGGCGAGGAACAATCAGCCCCAGCATTTT	CASSEAAEGARNNQPQHF
TRBV2	TRBD1	once	TRBJ1-1	TGTGCCAGCAGTCCCGGGACAGGGGTGGACCTTAACACTGAGGCTTTCTTT	CASSPGTGVDLNTEAFF
TRBV18	TRBD1	-	TRBJ1-1	TGTGCCAGCTCACCTCAGGGGGCTGGAGGGACTGAAGCTTTCTTT	CASSPQGAGGTEAFF
TRBV5-4	-	-	TRBJ2-6	TGTGCCAGCAGCTTTAAGAGCTCATCTGGGGCCAACGTCCTGACTTTC	CASSFKSSSGANVLTF
TRBV6-5	-	-	TRBJ1-1	TGTGCCAGCAGGACGGTGGGGCCAGAAGCTTTCTTT	CASRTVGPEAFF
TRBV30	-	-	TRBJ1-2	TGTGCCTGGAGTTCCGGACAGCGGTATGGCTACACCTTC	CAWSSGQRYGYTF
TRBV5-1	-	-	TRBJ1-1	TGCGCCAGCAGCTTGGTGGGGGCTGGAACTGAAGCTTTCTTT	CASSLVGAGTEAFF
TRBV7-2	-	-	TRBJ1-2	TGTGCCAGAGCCTCAGGTTCCTATGGCTACACCTTC	CARASGSYGYTF
TRBV7-9	-	-	TRBJ1-2	TGTGCCAGCAGCTCTTACAGGACAGACTATGGCTACACCTTC	CASSSYRTDYGYTF
TRBV3-1/TRBV3-2	TRBD1	-	TRBJ1-6	TGTGCCAGCAGCGCCCGGGACAGGAATTCACCCCTCCACTTT	CASSARDRNSPLHF
TRBV2	-	once	TRBJ2-5	TGTGCCAGCAGTGACAACGGGAAAGAGACCCAGTACTTC	CASSDNGKETQYF
TRBV7-2	-	-	TRBJ1-2	TGTGCCAGCAGCTCCAGTTGGGGGGTTAGGGGCTACACCTTC	CASSSSWGVRGYTF
TRBV7-6	-	-	TRBJ2-7	TGTGCCAGCAGCTCCCAGCCAGGGGGGACCTACGAGCAGTACTTC	CASSSQPGGTYEQYF
TRBV5-1	TRBD1	-	TRBJ1-2	TGCGCCAGCAGGCGGGACAGGGTCCCCTATGGCTACACCTTC	CASRRDRVPYGYTF
TRBV29-1	-	-	TRBJ1-5	TGCAGCGTTCTCCCCGAGGGCAATCAGCCCCAGCATTTT	CSVLPEGNQPQHF
TRBV7-9	-	-	TRBJ2-6	TGTGCCAGCAGCTTAGCAGGGGCGGTAGGGGCCAACGTCCTGACTTTC	CASSLAGAVGANVLTF
TRBV11-2	-	once	TRBJ2-7	TGTGCCAGCAGCCAATCGGGGTGGCAACAGTACGAGCAGTACTTC	CASSQSGWQQYEQYF
TRBV6-2/TRBV6-3	TRBD1	-	TRBJ1-3	TGTGCCAGCAGTCGACGGGACAGAGGAAACACCATATATTTT	CASSRRDRGNTIYF
TRBV15	-	-	TRBJ1-6	TGTGCCACCAGCAGAGACCAAGCCCGGGATTCACCCCTCCACTTT	CATSRDQARDSPLHF
TRBV15	-	once	TRBJ1-1	TGTGCCACCAGCATCCAATCTTCGGGCACTGAAGCTTTCTTT	CATSIQSSGTEAFF
TRBV19	-	-	TRBJ1-2	TGTGCCAGTAGTATAGGCAGGGGCTTATATGGCTACACCTTC	CASSIGRGLYGYTF
TRBV11-2	-	-	TRBJ1-2	TGTGCCAGCAGCTTAAAAGGCAGGAACTATGGCTACACCTTC	CASSLKGRNYGYTF
TRBV2	TRBD1	once	TRBJ1-5	TGTGCCAGCAGTGATAGCAGGGGGGCCAATCAGCCCCAGCATTTT	CASSDSRGANQPQHF
TRBV4-3	-	once	TRBJ1-2	TGCGCCAGCAGCCAAGATTGGGGGCTGGGGGGCTACACCTTC	CASSQDWGLGGYTF
TRBV19	TRBD1	-	TRBJ1-5	TGTGCCAGTAGGGTCGACAGGGGAGGGCAGCCCCAGCATTTT	CASRVDRGGQPQHF
TRBV5-7	-	-	TRBJ1-4	TGTGCCAGCAGCTCCACCGGGACATCTGAAAAACTGTTTTTT	CASSSTGTSEKLFF
TRBV5-1	-	-	TRBJ2-3	TGCGCCAGCAGCTTGCCGGCAGGTTTCGATACGCAGTATTTT	CASSLPAGFDTQYF
TRBV19	-	-	TRBJ1-5	TGTGCCAGTAGTGTACAGAGTAGCAATCAGCCCCAGCATTTT	CASSVQSSNQPQHF
TRBV9	TRBD1	-	TRBJ2-2	TGTGCCAGCAGCCTCTCTCAGGGGGTGGCCGGGGAGCTGTTTTTT	CASSLSQGVAGELFF